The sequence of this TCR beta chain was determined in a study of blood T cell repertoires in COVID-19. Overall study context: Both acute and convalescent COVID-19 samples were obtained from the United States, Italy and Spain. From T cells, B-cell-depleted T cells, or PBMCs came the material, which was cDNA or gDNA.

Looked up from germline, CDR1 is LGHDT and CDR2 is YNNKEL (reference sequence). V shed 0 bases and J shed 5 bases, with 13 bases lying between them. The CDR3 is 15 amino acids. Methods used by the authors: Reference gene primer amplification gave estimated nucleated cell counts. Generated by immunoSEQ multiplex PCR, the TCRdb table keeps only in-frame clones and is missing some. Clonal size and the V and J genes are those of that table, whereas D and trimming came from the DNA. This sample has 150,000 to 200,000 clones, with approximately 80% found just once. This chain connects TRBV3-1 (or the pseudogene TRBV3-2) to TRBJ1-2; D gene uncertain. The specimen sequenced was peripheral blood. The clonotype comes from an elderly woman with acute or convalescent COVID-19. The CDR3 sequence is CASSQDLGRGYGYTF. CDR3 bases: TGTGCCAGCAGCCAAGACTTAGGAAGAGGTTATGGCTACACCTTC.